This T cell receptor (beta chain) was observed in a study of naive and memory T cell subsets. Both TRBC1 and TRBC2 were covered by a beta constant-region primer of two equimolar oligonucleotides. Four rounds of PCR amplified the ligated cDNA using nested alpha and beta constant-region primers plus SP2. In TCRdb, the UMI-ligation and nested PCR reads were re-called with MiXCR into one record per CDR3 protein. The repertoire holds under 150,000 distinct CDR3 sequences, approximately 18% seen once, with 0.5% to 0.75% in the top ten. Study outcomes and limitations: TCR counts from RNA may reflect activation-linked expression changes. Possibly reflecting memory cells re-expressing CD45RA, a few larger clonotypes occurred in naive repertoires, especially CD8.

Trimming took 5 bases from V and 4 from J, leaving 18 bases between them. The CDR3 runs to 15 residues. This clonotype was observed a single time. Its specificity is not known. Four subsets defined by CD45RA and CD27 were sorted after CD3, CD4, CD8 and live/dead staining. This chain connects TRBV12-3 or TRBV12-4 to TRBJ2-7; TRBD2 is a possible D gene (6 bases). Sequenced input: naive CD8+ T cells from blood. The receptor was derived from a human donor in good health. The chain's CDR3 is CASSMDGGIGYEQYF. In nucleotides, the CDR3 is TGTGCCAGCAGTATGGACGGGGGTATCGGGTACGAGCAGTACTTC.